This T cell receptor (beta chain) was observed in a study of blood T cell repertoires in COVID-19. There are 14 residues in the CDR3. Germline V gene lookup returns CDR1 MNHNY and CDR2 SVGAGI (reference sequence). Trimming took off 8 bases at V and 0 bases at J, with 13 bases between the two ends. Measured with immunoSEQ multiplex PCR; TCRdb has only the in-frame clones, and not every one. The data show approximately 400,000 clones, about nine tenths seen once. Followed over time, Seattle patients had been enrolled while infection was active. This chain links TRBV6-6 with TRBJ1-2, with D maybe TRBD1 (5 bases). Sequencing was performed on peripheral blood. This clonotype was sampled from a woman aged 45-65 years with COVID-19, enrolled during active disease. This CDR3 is CASERDSSNYGYTF. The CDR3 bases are TGTGCCAGCGAAAGAGACAGTTCTAACTATGGCTACACCTTC.